Detailed here is one TCR beta chain. Its matching antigen is unknown. The sample is drawn from a study of T cell responses to AZD1222 COVID-19 vaccine. General study findings and limits: The breadth and depth of Spike-specific TCRs increased once two AZD1222 doses had been given.

Trimming took 6 bases from V and 1 from J, leaving 7 bases between them. From germline, CDR1 is SGHNT and CDR2 YENEEA. This CDR3 has 12 residues. Produced via immunoSEQ multiplex PCR; TCRdb's table is partial and in-frame only. There are about 150,000 clones in the sample; 92% occur only once, and approximately 3.4% lies in the top ten. The rearrangement links TRBV11-3 to TRBJ2-7; D gene uncertain. The sample consisted of peripheral blood, taken 28 days after the second AZD1222 dose. The receptor's source is an adult who received the AZD1222 COVID-19 vaccine. The CDR3 sequence: CASSTVSYEQYF. The DNA for the CDR3 is TGTGCCAGCAGTACAGTATCCTACGAGCAGTACTTC.